The 15 T cell receptor beta chains presented below share a single source sample, sequenced in a study of immune cell composition in non-small cell lung cancer. This table comes from immunoSEQ multiplex PCR, and its TCRdb copy is limited to in-frame clones, with some not included. Here the sample spans roughly 2,900 clones, over 60% being singletons. Sequenced material: lung tumor tissue. The receptors shown here come from a human donor with non-small cell lung cancer.

This clone occurred a few times. The V and J genes are TRBV5-1 and TRBJ1-4; 7 bases are a match to TRBD1. CDR3 length equals 17 residues. With V trimmed by 0 bases and J by 8 bases, 13 bases remained unmatched. Germline V lookup: CDR1 SGHRS, CDR2 YFSETQ. CDR3 DNA sequence: TGCGCCAGCAGCTTGGGTCCATTACAGGGGATAAAGGAAAAACTGTTTTTT. Amino acid sequence: CASSLGPLQGIKEKLFF.

The CDR3 DNA sequence: TGTGCCAGCAGTGAAATATATACAGGGGGTTGGCCCCAGCATTTT. Residues: CASSEIYTGGWPQHF. J is TRBJ1-5 and V is TRBV6-1, with TRBD1 matching over 8 bases. The CDR3 has 15 amino acids. Germline V gene sequence: CDR1 MNHNS, CDR2 SASEGT. V lost 2 bases and J lost 9; bases outside the gene matches: 9.

The J gene is TRBJ2-7, the V gene TRBV7-2; D uncertain. CDR1 SGHTA and CDR2 FQGNSA come from the germline V gene. The CDR3 has 13 residues. V lost 8 bases and J lost 0, with 11 bases in between. The CDR3 DNA reads as TGTGCCAGCTGCTCGGCGGACTCCTACGAGCAGTACTTC. Translating it yields CASCSADSYEQYF.

The chain employs TRBV5-1 and TRBJ2-2; D might be TRBD2 (5 bases). CDR3 length: 13 amino acids. V was clipped by 7 bases and J by 7 bases, with 14 bases between them. CDR1 is SGHRS and CDR2 is YFSETQ in the germline V gene. DNA of the CDR3: TGCGCCAGCCGGAGTCGGGAAGACGGGGAGCTGTTTTTT. This sequence encodes CASRSREDGELFF.

The rearrangement links TRBV6-7 to TRBJ2-5; TRBD2 matches at 10 bases. TRBV6-7 is treated as an ORF (open reading frame) with a function not yet certain. V dropped 8 bases and J dropped 3; count of bases not matched to a gene: 9. This CDR3 contains 15 residues. The CDR3 loop reads CASCGKRGGKETQYF. The CDR3 region has the DNA TGTGCCAGCTGTGGGAAGCGGGGGGGCAAAGAGACCCAGTACTTC.

About this clone itself: Lacking the conserved final phenylalanine or tryptophan, this CDR3 likely reflects a read error. It is unclear where the CDR3 begins or ends on the DNA, so no DNA is shown, and the CDR3 is as TCRdb lists it. The genes are TRBV11-1 and TRBJ2-6; the D call in the table, TRBD1, was not verified against the DNA. The CDR3 length equals 11 residues, ends included. CDR1 is SGHAT and CDR2 is FQDESV in the germline V gene (reference sequence). The CDR3 region is CASSPGTATQK.

A single count supports this clone. V and J are TRBV2 and TRBJ2-5, with TRBD1 as a possible D gene (6 bases). The end of the DNA is better explained by TRBJ2-7, so the J call may be wrong. The CDR3 totals 13 residues. Germline CDR1 SNHLY, CDR2 FYNNEI. For the CDR3, the DNA is TGTGCCAGCAGCGGAAGGGGGTCCGGCGAGCAGTACTTC. This codes for CASSGRGSGEQYF.

The V and J genes are TRBV7-2 and TRBJ2-7; 9 nucleotides align to TRBD2. V was pared by 1 base and J by 3 bases, with 4 bases of the junction left unmatched. This CDR3 is 15 amino acids long. Germline V gene sequence: CDR1 SGHTA, CDR2 FQGNSA. Written as DNA, the CDR3 is TGTGCCAGCAGCTTAGTTAATAGCGGGAGCTACGAGCAGTACTTC. Translating it yields CASSLVNSGSYEQYF. The complete variable domain, with remaining parts taken from reference TRBV7-2 and TRBJ2-7, reads GAGVSQSPSNKVTEKGKDVELRCDPISGHTALYWYRQSLGQGLEFLIYFQGNSAPDKSGLPSDRFSAERTGGSVSTLTIQRTQQEDSAVYLCASSLVNSGSYEQYFGPGTRLTVT.

The V gene is TRBV5-1, the J gene TRBJ2-5; 11 bases align to TRBD2. The junction had 5 bases not matched to a gene; V was cut back by 3 bases and J by 4 bases. The CDR3 spans 15 residues. The germline gives CDR1 SGHRS, CDR2 YFSETQ. CDR3 sequence (DNA): TGCGCCAGCAGCTCGAGACTAGCGGGGATAGAGACCCAGTACTTC. It encodes CASSSRLAGIETQYF.

The V call is TRBV6-5, the J call TRBJ1-2, with 7 bases fitting TRBD1. V trimming: 8 bases; J trimming: 4 bases; junction bases outside the gene matches: 10. The CDR3 has 14 residues. The germline V gene has CDR1 MNHEY and CDR2 SVGAGI. The CDR3, as DNA: TGTGCCAGCCATTCCGCTGGGACAGTCTATGGCTACACCTTC. Its translation: CASHSAGTVYGYTF.

The chain links TRBV19 to TRBJ2-3, with 7 bases fitting TRBD2. This CDR3 comprises 15 residues. After removal of 3 bases from V and 1 base from J, the junction contained 4 bases not matched to a gene. Germline V gene data show CDR1 as LNHDA and CDR2 as SQIVND (reference sequence). The DNA for the CDR3 is TGTGCCAGTAGTATTATAACTAGCGGCACAGATACGCAGTATTTT. Residues: CASSIITSGTDTQYF.

J is TRBJ2-7 and V is TRBV5-5, with TRBD2 as a possible D gene (6 bases). This CDR3 region has 14 residues. Germline V gene sequence: CDR1 SGHKS, CDR2 YYEKEE (reference sequence). Trimming shortened V by 0 bases and J by 1 base, and 8 bases separated the two germline ends. The CDR3: CASSLAGGSYEQYF. As DNA, the CDR3 is TGTGCCAGCAGCTTGGCCGGGGGATCCTACGAGCAGTACTTC.

This clone is deemed large. The chain couples TRBV27 to TRBJ1-5; TRBD1 might be the D (5 bases). CDR3 length equals 13 residues. Trimming cost V 7 bases and J 4 bases, with 11 bases left between them. Germline V gene data show CDR1 as MNHEY and CDR2 as SMNVEV (reference sequence). The CDR3, as DNA: TGTGCCAGCACCGGGGGTTGGAATCAGCCCCAGCATTTT. Its protein is CASTGGWNQPQHF.

The chain links TRBV6-5 to TRBJ1-1; D possibly corresponds to TRBD1 (5 bases). The germline V gene encodes CDR1 MNHEY and CDR2 SVGAGI. Trimming stripped 6 bases from V and 0 bases from J, with 14 bases between. This CDR3 comprises 15 residues. CDR3 DNA sequence: TGTGCCAGCAGATCTCTCAGGACACTGAACACTGAAGCTTTCTTT. Its translation is CASRSLRTLNTEAFF.

The chain joins TRBV28 to TRBJ2-7; D not certain. Germline V gene lookup returns CDR1 MDHEN and CDR2 SYDVKM. V was shortened by 6 bases and J by 6 bases, with 12 bases between the two germline ends. CDR3 size: 12 residues. CDR3 sequence (DNA): TGTGCCAGCAGCTTGACTCACTCCGAGCAGTACTTC. This codes for CASSLTHSEQYF.